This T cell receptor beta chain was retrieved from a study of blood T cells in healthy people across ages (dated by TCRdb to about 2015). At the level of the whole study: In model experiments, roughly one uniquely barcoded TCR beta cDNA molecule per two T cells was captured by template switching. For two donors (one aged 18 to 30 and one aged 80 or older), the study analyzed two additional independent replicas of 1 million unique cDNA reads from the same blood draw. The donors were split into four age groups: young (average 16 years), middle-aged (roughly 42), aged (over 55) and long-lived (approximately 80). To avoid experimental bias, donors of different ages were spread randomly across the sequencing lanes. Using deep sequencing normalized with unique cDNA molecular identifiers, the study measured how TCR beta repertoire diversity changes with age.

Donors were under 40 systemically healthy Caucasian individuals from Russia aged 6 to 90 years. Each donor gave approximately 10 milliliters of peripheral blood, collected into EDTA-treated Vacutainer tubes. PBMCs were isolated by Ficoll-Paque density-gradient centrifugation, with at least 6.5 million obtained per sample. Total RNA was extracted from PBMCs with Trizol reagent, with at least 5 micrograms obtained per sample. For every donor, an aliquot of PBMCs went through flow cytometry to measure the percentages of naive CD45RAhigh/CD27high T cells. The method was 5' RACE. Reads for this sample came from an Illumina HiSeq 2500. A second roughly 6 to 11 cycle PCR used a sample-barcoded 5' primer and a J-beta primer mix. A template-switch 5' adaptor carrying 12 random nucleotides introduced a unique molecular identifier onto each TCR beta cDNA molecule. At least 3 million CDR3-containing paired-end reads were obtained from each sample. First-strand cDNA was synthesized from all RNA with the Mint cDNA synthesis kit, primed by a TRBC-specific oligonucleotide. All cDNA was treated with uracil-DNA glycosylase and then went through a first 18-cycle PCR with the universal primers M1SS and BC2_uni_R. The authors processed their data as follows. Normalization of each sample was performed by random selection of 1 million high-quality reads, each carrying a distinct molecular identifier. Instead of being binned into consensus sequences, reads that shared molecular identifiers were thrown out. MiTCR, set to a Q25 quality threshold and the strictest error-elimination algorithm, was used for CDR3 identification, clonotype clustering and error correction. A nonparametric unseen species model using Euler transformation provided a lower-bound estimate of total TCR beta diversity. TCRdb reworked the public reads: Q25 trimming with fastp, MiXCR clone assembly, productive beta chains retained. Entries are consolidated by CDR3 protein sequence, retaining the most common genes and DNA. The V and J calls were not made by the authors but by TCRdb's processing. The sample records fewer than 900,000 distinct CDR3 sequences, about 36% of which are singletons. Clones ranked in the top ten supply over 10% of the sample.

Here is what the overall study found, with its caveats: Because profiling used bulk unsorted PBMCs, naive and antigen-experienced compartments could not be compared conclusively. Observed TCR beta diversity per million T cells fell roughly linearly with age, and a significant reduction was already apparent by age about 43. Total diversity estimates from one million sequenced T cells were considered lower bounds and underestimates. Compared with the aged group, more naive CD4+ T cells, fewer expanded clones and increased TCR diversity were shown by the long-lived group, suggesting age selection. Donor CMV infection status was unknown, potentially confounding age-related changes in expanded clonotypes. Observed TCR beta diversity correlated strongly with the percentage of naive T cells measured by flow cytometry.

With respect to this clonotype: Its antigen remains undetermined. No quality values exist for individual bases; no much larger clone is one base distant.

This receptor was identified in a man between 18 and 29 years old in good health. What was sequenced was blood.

The CDR3 protein: CASRDGGSDEQFF. The DNA sequence is as follows: TGCGCCAGCAGGGACGGGGGTAGCGATGAGCAGTTCTTC. The rearranged chain carries TRBV5-1 and TRBJ2-1, with TRBD2 perhaps the D gene, on 6 matching bases. CDR1 SGHRS and CDR2 YFSETQ are derived from the germline V gene. V is cut by 5 bases and J by 8 bases, and the space between the germline ends is 14 bases. Including the terminal cysteine and phenylalanine, the CDR3 comprises 13 residues. The kept DNA is CDR3 alone, 39 bases in frame from the first base.